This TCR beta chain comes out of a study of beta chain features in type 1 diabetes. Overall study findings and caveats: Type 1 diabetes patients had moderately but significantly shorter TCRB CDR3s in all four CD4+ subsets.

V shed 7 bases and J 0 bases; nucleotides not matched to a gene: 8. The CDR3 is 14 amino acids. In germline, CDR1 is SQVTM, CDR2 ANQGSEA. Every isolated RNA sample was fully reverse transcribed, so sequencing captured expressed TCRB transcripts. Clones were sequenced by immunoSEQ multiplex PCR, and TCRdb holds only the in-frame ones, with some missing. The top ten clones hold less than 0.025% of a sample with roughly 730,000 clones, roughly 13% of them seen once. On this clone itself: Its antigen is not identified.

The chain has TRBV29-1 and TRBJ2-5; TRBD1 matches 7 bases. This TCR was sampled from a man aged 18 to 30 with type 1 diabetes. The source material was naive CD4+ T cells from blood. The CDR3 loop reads CSERDRLYQETQYF. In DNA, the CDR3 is TGCAGCGAACGGGACAGACTGTACCAAGAGACCCAGTACTTC.